The rows below give T cell receptor beta chains drawn from one sample of a study of identical twins. TCRdb processed the 5' RACE reads anew with MiXCR; each CDR3 protein has one entry. The table has about 920,000 distinct CDR3 sequences, more than 9% seen once. These same records also appear under a second study, on yellow fever vaccine responses in identical twins.

Sequenced sample: PBMCs. These receptor sequences come from a woman aged 18-29 years in good health. The CDR3 runs from the conserved cysteine through the conserved F or W. Each record gives: V gene, D gene, clone size, J gene, CDR3 protein, CDR3 DNA. A D gene is named only where the DNA matches it firmly. Rows may omit the clone size; those that give it use once, few, many or a size class.

v_gene: TRBV7-9; d_gene: NA; abundance: NA; j_gene: TRBJ2-2; CDR3aa: CASSSLQASNTGELFF; CDR3nt: TGTGCCAGCAGCTCGCTACAGGCCTCGAACACCGGGGAGCTGTTTTTT
v_gene: TRBV20-1; d_gene: NA; abundance: few; j_gene: TRBJ1-2; CDR3aa: CSARDINRVNGYTF; CDR3nt: TGCAGTGCTAGAGACATAAACAGGGTTAATGGCTACACCTTC
v_gene: TRBV5-1; d_gene: NA; abundance: few; j_gene: TRBJ1-4; CDR3aa: CASSSGTTNEKLFF; CDR3nt: TGCGCCAGCAGCTCCGGGACAACTAATGAAAAACTGTTTTTT
v_gene: TRBV5-1; d_gene: TRBD1; abundance: few; j_gene: TRBJ2-5; CDR3aa: CASSSGQAWETQYF; CDR3nt: TGCGCCAGCAGCTCCGGACAGGCTTGGGAGACCCAGTACTTC
v_gene: TRBV4-1; d_gene: NA; abundance: many; j_gene: TRBJ2-2; CDR3aa: CASSQDSSGELFF; CDR3nt: TGCGCCAGCAGCCAAGATTCGTCAGGGGAGCTGTTTTTT
v_gene: TRBV7-9; d_gene: TRBD2; abundance: NA; j_gene: TRBJ2-3; CDR3aa: CASSTIDGLANTQYF; CDR3nt: TGTGCCAGCAGCACTATCGACGGACTAGCTAATACGCAGTATTTT
v_gene: TRBV28; d_gene: TRBD1; abundance: many; j_gene: TRBJ1-6; CDR3aa: CASSLPGDRSRSPLHF; CDR3nt: TGTGCCAGCAGTTTACCCGGGGACAGAAGTCGTTCACCCCTCCACTTT
v_gene: TRBV10-3; d_gene: TRBD1; abundance: few; j_gene: TRBJ2-2; CDR3aa: CATLLQGASTGELFF; CDR3nt: TGTGCCACCTTACTACAGGGGGCGAGCACCGGGGAGCTGTTTTTT
v_gene: TRBV7-8; d_gene: NA; abundance: NA; j_gene: TRBJ1-5; CDR3aa: CASSLGSRAGERQPQHF; CDR3nt: TGTGCCAGCAGCTTAGGTTCTCGGGCAGGGGAACGTCAGCCCCAGCATTTT
v_gene: TRBV25-1; d_gene: TRBD1; abundance: NA; j_gene: TRBJ1-2; CDR3aa: CASRGPGQGGTNYGYTF; CDR3nt: TGTGCCAGCAGGGGACCGGGACAGGGAGGAACTAACTATGGCTACACCTTC
v_gene: TRBV6-7; d_gene: NA; abundance: many; j_gene: TRBJ2-5; CDR3aa: CASSYALLWAAQETQYF; CDR3nt: TGTGCCAGCAGTTACGCTCTCCTGTGGGCAGCACAAGAGACCCAGTACTTC
v_gene: TRBV24-1; d_gene: NA; abundance: many; j_gene: TRBJ2-1; CDR3aa: CATSGLTGGPYNEQFF; CDR3nt: TGTGCCACCAGTGGTTTGACAGGAGGCCCCTACAATGAGCAGTTCTTC
v_gene: TRBV2; d_gene: TRBD2; abundance: NA; j_gene: TRBJ2-1; CDR3aa: CASSLTWTSFGGSYHEQFF; CDR3nt: TGTGCCAGCAGCCTAACGTGGACTAGTTTTGGGGGGAGTTATCATGAGCAGTTCTTC
v_gene: TRBV15; d_gene: NA; abundance: many; j_gene: TRBJ1-1; CDR3aa: CATIPGGQNTEAFF; CDR3nt: TGTGCCACCATCCCTGGGGGGCAGAACACTGAAGCTTTCTTT
v_gene: TRBV2; d_gene: NA; abundance: NA; j_gene: TRBJ2-3; CDR3aa: CASSDFSENPDTQYF; CDR3nt: TGTGCCAGCAGTGATTTTAGCGAGAACCCCGATACGCAGTATTTT
v_gene: TRBV4-2; d_gene: NA; abundance: few; j_gene: TRBJ2-5; CDR3aa: CASSQERGDQETQYF; CDR3nt: TGTGCCAGCAGCCAAGAGAGGGGGGACCAAGAGACCCAGTACTTC
v_gene: TRBV12-3/TRBV12-4; d_gene: NA; abundance: NA; j_gene: TRBJ1-6; CDR3aa: CASRVGYSPLHF; CDR3nt: TGTGCCAGCAGGGTCGGATATTCACCCCTCCACTTT
v_gene: TRBV20-1; d_gene: NA; abundance: NA; j_gene: TRBJ2-2; CDR3aa: CSASGLATLRNTGELFF; CDR3nt: TGCAGTGCTAGTGGGTTGGCGACCCTGCGGAACACCGGGGAGCTGTTTTTT